The rows below give T cell receptor beta chains drawn from one sample of a study of fetal regulatory T cell absence and autoimmunity. The assay was immunoSEQ multiplex PCR, and TCRdb's table has in-frame clones only and misses some. The sample includes 95,000 to 100,000 clones, roughly 78% of them seen just once. Sequenced material: pancreas tissue. The receptors shown here come from a male donor with IPEX syndrome. CDR3s include the opening cysteine and the closing phenylalanine or tryptophan. A D gene is named only where the DNA matches it firmly. For some rows the clone size is stated as once, few or many, or as a class when expanded; others skip it.

size: few
J: TRBJ2-1
D: .
V: TRBV5-4
CDR3: CASSPSRANEQFF
DNA: TGTGCCAGCAGCCCCAGCAGGGCCAATGAGCAGTTCTTC

size: .
J: TRBJ2-3
D: TRBD2
V: TRBV7-2
CDR3: CASSFSGSTDTQYF
DNA: TGTGCCAGCAGCTTTAGCGGGAGCACAGATACGCAGTATTTT

size: .
J: TRBJ2-1
D: .
V: TRBV2
CDR3: CASTREYEQFF
DNA: TGTGCCAGCACCCGGGAGTATGAGCAGTTCTTC

size: .
J: TRBJ2-2
D: .
V: TRBV7-8
CDR3: CASSLWPRGKTGELFF
DNA: TGTGCCAGCAGCTTATGGCCTAGGGGTAAAACCGGGGAGCTGTTTTTT

size: once
J: TRBJ1-1
D: TRBD1
V: TRBV14
CDR3: CASSQEGSGTGEVFF
DNA: TGTGCCAGCAGCCAAGAGGGGTCCGGAACAGGGGAGGTTTTCTTT

size: .
J: TRBJ1-1
D: .
V: TRBV27
CDR3: CASTRHGGVNTEAFF
DNA: TGTGCCAGCACCAGACACGGCGGGGTGAACACTGAAGCTTTCTTT

size: .
J: TRBJ1-2
D: .
V: TRBV6-1
CDR3: CASSFPGHYGYTF
DNA: TGTGCCAGCAGCTTCCCGGGACACTATGGCTACACCTTC

size: .
J: TRBJ2-7
D: .
V: TRBV6-4
CDR3: CASSDLGSIGEQYF
DNA: TGTGCCAGCAGTGACCTCGGGTCCATCGGGGAGCAGTACTTC

size: .
J: TRBJ1-1
D: .
V: TRBV5-4
CDR3: CASSPEDSTEAFF
DNA: TGTGCCAGCAGCCCCGAGGACAGCACTGAAGCTTTCTTT

size: .
J: TRBJ2-1
D: TRBD2
V: TRBV12-5
CDR3: CASGLGLAGEQFF
DNA: TGTGCTAGTGGTTTGGGACTAGCGGGCGAGCAGTTCTTC

size: .
J: TRBJ1-2
D: .
V: TRBV15
CDR3: CATSRTARANYGYTF
DNA: TGTGCCACTTCAAGGACAGCCCGAGCTAACTATGGCTACACCTTC

size: .
J: TRBJ1-5
D: .
V: TRBV6-7
CDR3: CASSCGRRRDQPQHF
DNA: TGTGCCAGCAGTTGCGGTCGGAGAAGGGATCAGCCCCAGCATTTT

size: .
J: TRBJ2-7
D: TRBD2
V: TRBV9
CDR3: CASSVDEGLAGYEQYF
DNA: TGTGCCAGCAGCGTAGACGAGGGGCTAGCGGGATACGAGCAGTACTTC

size: .
J: TRBJ2-7
D: .
V: TRBV27
CDR3: CASSLGTLYEQYF
DNA: TGTGCCAGCAGTTTGGGGACACTCTACGAGCAGTACTTC

size: .
J: TRBJ1-1
D: .
V: TRBV10-3
CDR3: CAISDRNTEAFF
DNA: TGTGCCATCAGTGACAGGAACACTGAAGCTTTCTTT

size: .
J: TRBJ2-3
D: .
V: TRBV5-1
CDR3: CASSLNTGTDTQYF
DNA: TGCGCCAGCAGCTTGAACACTGGCACAGATACGCAGTATTTT

size: .
J: TRBJ2-1
D: .
V: TRBV25-1
CDR3: CASSEHDSINNEQFF
DNA: TGTGCCAGCAGTGAACACGACAGTATTAACAATGAGCAGTTCTTC

size: .
J: TRBJ1-4
D: .
V: TRBV27
CDR3: CASSSRTNEKLFF
DNA: TGTGCCAGCAGTTCCCGAACTAATGAAAAACTGTTTTTT

size: .
J: TRBJ1-1
D: .
V: TRBV30
CDR3: CAWRNTGNTEAFF
DNA: TGTGCCTGGAGGAATACAGGGAACACTGAAGCTTTCTTT

size: few
J: TRBJ2-7
D: .
V: TRBV10-3
CDR3: CAISGGYEQYF
DNA: TGTGCCATCAGTGGGGGCTACGAGCAGTACTTC

size: .
J: TRBJ1-1
D: .
V: TRBV7-2
CDR3: CASSSHRAVTEAFF
DNA: TGTGCCAGCAGCTCTCACAGGGCGGTCACTGAAGCTTTCTTT

size: .
J: TRBJ2-7
D: .
V: TRBV7-9
CDR3: CASRGPFEQYF
DNA: TGTGCCAGCAGAGGTCCGTTCGAGCAGTACTTC

size: few
J: TRBJ2-2
D: TRBD2
V: TRBV6-6
CDR3: CASSHPGLADTGELFF
DNA: TGTGCCAGCAGTCATCCGGGACTAGCGGACACCGGGGAGCTGTTTTTT

size: .
J: TRBJ2-7
D: .
V: TRBV7-2
CDR3: CASSFYGQLSYEQYF
DNA: TGTGCCAGCAGCTTTTACGGACAGCTTAGCTACGAGCAGTACTTC

size: few
J: TRBJ2-7
D: .
V: TRBV10-1
CDR3: CASSEDNSYEQYF
DNA: TGCGCCAGCAGTGAGGACAACTCCTACGAGCAGTACTTC

size: .
J: TRBJ1-4
D: .
V: TRBV9
CDR3: CASSVGQFNEKLFF
DNA: TGTGCCAGCAGCGTAGGACAGTTTAATGAAAAACTGTTTTTT

size: .
J: TRBJ1-2
D: TRBD1
V: TRBV27
CDR3: CASSSRLGTAGGYTF
DNA: TGTGCCAGCAGTTCCCGACTCGGGACAGCGGGAGGCTACACCTTC

size: .
J: TRBJ1-5
D: .
V: TRBV10-2
CDR3: CASSESLGGRNQPQHF
DNA: TGCGCCAGCAGTGAGTCGCTGGGGGGCAGGAATCAGCCCCAGCATTTT

size: .
J: TRBJ2-2
D: TRBD1
V: TRBV6-6
CDR3: CASSYSTGGTGELFF
DNA: TGTGCCAGCAGTTACTCGACAGGGGGCACCGGGGAGCTGTTTTTT

size: .
J: TRBJ2-3
D: .
V: TRBV12-5
CDR3: CASGRVATDTQYF
DNA: TGTGCTAGTGGTAGGGTTGCCACAGATACGCAGTATTTT

size: .
J: TRBJ2-5
D: .
V: TRBV5-1
CDR3: CASQPIGGGGIETQYF
DNA: TGCGCCAGCCAACCCATCGGGGGCGGGGGCATAGAGACCCAGTACTTC

size: .
J: TRBJ1-3
D: .
V: TRBV27
CDR3: CASSPRGGGNTIYF
DNA: TGTGCCAGCAGTCCCCGTGGGGGGGGAAACACCATATATTTT

size: .
J: TRBJ2-3
D: TRBD2
V: TRBV5-8
CDR3: CASSWQLAGGTDTQYF
DNA: TGTGCCAGCAGCTGGCAACTAGCGGGGGGCACAGATACGCAGTATTTT

size: .
J: TRBJ1-5
D: .
V: TRBV27
CDR3: CASSYTPSQPQHF
DNA: TGTGCCAGCAGTTATACCCCTTCCCAGCCCCAGCATTTT

size: .
J: TRBJ2-2
D: TRBD2
V: TRBV9
CDR3: CASSHRLAGGNTGELFF
DNA: TGTGCCAGCAGCCACCGACTAGCGGGGGGGAACACCGGGGAGCTGTTTTTT

size: .
J: TRBJ2-7
D: TRBD1
V: TRBV9
CDR3: CASSLGQGAYYEQYF
DNA: TGTGCCAGCAGTCTCGGACAGGGGGCTTACTACGAGCAGTACTTC

size: .
J: TRBJ2-5
D: TRBD1
V: TRBV11-2
CDR3: CASSLESSRGETQYF
DNA: TGTGCCAGCAGCTTAGAATCCAGCAGGGGGGAGACCCAGTACTTC

size: .
J: TRBJ2-6
D: .
V: TRBV30
CDR3: CAWPGAGANVLTF
DNA: TGTGCCTGGCCAGGGGCTGGGGCCAACGTCCTGACTTTC

size: .
J: TRBJ2-5
D: TRBD1
V: TRBV10-3
CDR3: CAISKTGVRETQYF
DNA: TGTGCCATCAGTAAGACAGGGGTTAGAGAGACCCAGTACTTC

size: .
J: TRBJ2-5
D: .
V: TRBV29-1
CDR3: CSVVWGAHGETQYF
DNA: TGCAGCGTTGTATGGGGGGCCCACGGGGAGACCCAGTACTTC

size: .
J: TRBJ2-1
D: .
V: TRBV27
CDR3: CASSFTYGEQFF
DNA: TGTGCCAGCAGTTTTACGTACGGTGAGCAGTTCTTC

size: .
J: TRBJ2-1
D: TRBD2
V: TRBV19
CDR3: CASRYTLAGLEQFF
DNA: TGTGCCAGTAGGTATACCCTAGCGGGCCTGGAGCAGTTCTTC

size: .
J: TRBJ2-7
D: TRBD2
V: TRBV10-3
CDR3: CAISVRTSGSYEQYF
DNA: TGTGCCATCAGTGTTCGGACTAGCGGGAGCTACGAGCAGTACTTC

size: .
J: TRBJ2-7
D: TRBD1
V: TRBV6-5
CDR3: CASSRDSRNEQYF
DNA: TGTGCCAGCAGTCGGGACAGTCGGAACGAGCAGTACTTC

size: .
J: TRBJ1-2
D: .
V: TRBV6-5
CDR3: CASSYQALDYGYTF
DNA: TGTGCCAGCAGTTATCAGGCTTTGGACTATGGCTACACCTTC

size: .
J: TRBJ2-1
D: .
V: TRBV10-3
CDR3: CAINTESYNEQFF
DNA: TGTGCCATCAACACCGAATCCTACAATGAGCAGTTCTTC

size: .
J: TRBJ2-2
D: TRBD2
V: TRBV19
CDR3: CASSIGGSYTGELFF
DNA: TGTGCCAGTAGTATTGGCGGGAGCTACACCGGGGAGCTGTTTTTT

size: .
J: TRBJ1-5
D: .
V: TRBV4-3
CDR3: CASSQEHSNQPQHF
DNA: TGCGCCAGCAGCCAAGAACATAGCAATCAGCCCCAGCATTTT

size: .
J: TRBJ1-2
D: .
V: TRBV18
CDR3: CASSPPWEPLNYGYTF
DNA: TGTGCCAGCTCACCACCTTGGGAACCCCTTAACTATGGCTACACCTTC

size: .
J: TRBJ2-2
D: .
V: TRBV5-4
CDR3: CASSVPTGELFF
DNA: TGTGCCAGCAGTGTGCCCACCGGGGAGCTGTTTTTT

size: .
J: TRBJ2-1
D: .
V: TRBV7-2
CDR3: CASSRRLDQFF
DNA: TGTGCCAGCAGCCGTAGACTAGATCAGTTCTTC

size: once
J: TRBJ2-2
D: .
V: TRBV9
CDR3: CASSVGVGELFF
DNA: TGTGCCAGCAGCGTAGGGGTCGGGGAGCTGTTTTTT

size: .
J: TRBJ2-5
D: TRBD2
V: TRBV7-6
CDR3: CASSLRLAGGPVHQETQYF
DNA: TGTGCCAGCAGCTTAAGACTAGCGGGGGGGCCGGTTCACCAAGAGACCCAGTACTTC

size: .
J: TRBJ2-7
D: TRBD1
V: TRBV5-6
CDR3: CASSAGQGPYEQYF
DNA: TGTGCCAGCAGCGCGGGACAGGGTCCATACGAGCAGTACTTC